The 20 T cell receptor beta chains presented below share a single source sample, sequenced in a study of OX40 agonist ivuxolimab in advanced cancers. Libraries were made using the immunoSEQ multiplex PCR assay. TCRdb retrieved this table from immuneACCESS and kept in-frame rearrangements only. Not all clones are present; in checked studies, unresolved V genes account for under half, and no reason is known for the remainder. Counted in this sample were over 80,000 clones; 87% of them appeared once. Around 4.5% of the sample is in the top ten clones. The sample here was CD4+ or CD8+ T cells sorted from blood, taken in a trial of the OX40 agonist ivuxolimab. These receptors came from an adult with an advanced solid tumor such as melanoma, head and neck, liver or kidney cancer.

The V gene is TRBV19, the J gene TRBJ2-1; D is unclear. V dropped 4 bases and J dropped 0 bases, with 10 bases sitting between them. Germline CDR1 LNHDA, CDR2 SQIVND (reference sequence). The CDR3 has 15 amino acids. The CDR3 DNA reads TGTGCCAGTAGTAGATACACCGGCTCCTACAATGAGCAGTTCTTC. The encoded protein is CASSRYTGSYNEQFF.

CDR3 sequence reads: CSLNRDTEAFF. The CDR3 DNA follows: TGCAGCTTAAACAGGGACACTGAAGCTTTCTTT. This rearrangement joins TRBV29-1 to TRBJ1-1; D perhaps matches TRBD1 (6 bases). Germline V lookup: CDR1 SQVTM, CDR2 ANQGSEA. The CDR3 has 11 amino acids. V lost 8 bases and J 3 bases, leaving 10 bases between the germline ends.

V usage is TRBV2 and J usage is TRBJ2-4, with 15 positions matching TRBD2. J gave up 9 bases and V 5 bases, and 20 bases lay outside the gene matches. Per germline, CDR1 SNHLY and CDR2 FYNNEI. The CDR3 has 20 amino acids. Written as DNA, the CDR3 is TGTGCCAGCAGTAGGAGGCCCGGGGTGGGACTAGCGGGAGGTTTAGGCATTCAGTACTTC. This encodes CASSRRPGVGLAGGLGIQYF.

The chain has TRBV10-3 and TRBJ1-1; 9 bases line up with TRBD1. V gave up 11 bases and J gave up 11 bases; unmatched junction bases: 12. The CDR3 length is 12 residues. Germline V gene data show CDR1 as ENHRY and CDR2 as SYGVKD. CDR3 in DNA: TGTGCCGCTTTAGGACAGGGGCCGCTGGCTTTCTTT. Translation: CAALGQGPLAFF.

In its sample, this clone was seen once. The chain couples TRBV7-9 to TRBJ2-7, with 8 bases matching TRBD2. V was clipped by 3 bases and J by 2 bases; unmatched bases: 3. This CDR3 region has 14 residues. Germline CDR1 SEHNR, CDR2 FQNEAQ (reference sequence). CDR3 sequence (DNA): TGTGCCAGCAGCTTGGGACTAGGGACCTACGAGCAGTACTTC. It codes for CASSLGLGTYEQYF.

The gene calls are TRBV29-1 and TRBJ2-1; D gene unclear. Trimming cost V 4 bases and J 2 bases, with 12 bases left between them. This CDR3 is built from 14 residues. The germline gives CDR1 SQVTM, CDR2 ANQGSEA. CDR3 protein: CSVGAGPTYNEQFF. The CDR3 nucleotides are TGCAGCGTTGGGGCAGGACCGACCTACAATGAGCAGTTCTTC.

This sequence joins TRBV13 and TRBJ2-2; the D gene is possibly TRBD1 (6 bases). Germline lookup yields CDR1 PRHDT and CDR2 FYEKMQ (reference sequence). The ends were cut back, 7 bases at V and 7 bases at J, with 13 bases in the middle. This CDR3 contains 13 residues. Here the CDR3 DNA reads TGTGCCAGCACCCAAAGGGGGTTCGGGGAGCTGTTTTTT. Its protein is CASTQRGFGELFF. Variable domain in full (rest from reference TRBV13 and TRBJ2-2): AAGVIQSPRHLIKEKRETATLKCYPIPRHDTVYWYQQGPGQDPQFLISFYEKMQSDKGSIPDRFSAQQFSDYHSELNMSSLELGDSALYFCASTQRGFGELFFGEGSRLTVL.

This clone was counted a single time. The chain uses TRBV5-1 and TRBJ1-1; 8 bases agree with TRBD1. The CDR3 is 14 residues long. Trimming at V came to 3 bases and at J to 4 bases, leaving 5 bases not matched to a gene. From germline, CDR1 is SGHRS and CDR2 YFSETQ. The DNA of the CDR3 is TGCGCCAGCAGCTCCCTACAGGGGGGCACTGAAGCTTTCTTT. Amino acids: CASSSLQGGTEAFF. Complete variable domain (other parts from reference TRBV5-1 and TRBJ1-1): KAGVTQTPRYLIKTRGQQVTLSCSPISGHRSVSWYQQTPGQGLQFLFEYFSETQRNKGNFPGRFSGRQFSNSRSEMNVSTLELGDSALYLCASSSLQGGTEAFFGQGTRLTVV.

V gene TRBV6-1 combines with J gene TRBJ2-2, with 8 nucleotides matching TRBD1. CDR3 length equals 14 residues. Germline CDR1 and CDR2: MNHNS and SASEGT. J lost 4 bases, V lost 7 bases, and 5 bases had no gene match. This chain's CDR3 is CASMIGQGTGELFF. In DNA, the CDR3 is TGTGCCAGCATGATCGGACAGGGCACCGGGGAGCTGTTTTTT.

The chain is built from TRBV10-2 and TRBJ2-1, with D uncertain. The CDR3 is made up of 11 amino acids. Germline V gene data show CDR1 as WSHSY and CDR2 as SAAADI. V lost 6 bases and J lost 6, with 6 bases in between. CDR3 sequence: CASSRGNEQFF. In DNA form, the CDR3 reads TGCGCCAGCAGCCGAGGCAATGAGCAGTTCTTC.

The J gene is TRBJ1-3, the V gene TRBV9; possibly TRBD1 for D (5 bases). CDR3 size: 15 residues. The ends were cut back, 0 bases at V and 2 bases at J, with 9 bases in the middle. Germline CDR1 is SGDLS and CDR2 is YYNGEE. The DNA of the CDR3 is TGTGCCAGCAGCGTAGCGGGGACGGCTGGAAACACCATATATTTT. Translating gives CASSVAGTAGNTIYF.

The chain links TRBV15 to TRBJ1-3; D unresolved. The CDR3 is 15 residues long. Germline CDR1 and CDR2: LNHNV and YYDKDF (reference sequence). V was shortened by 2 bases and J by 0 bases, with 8 bases between the two germline ends. The CDR3 DNA reads TGTGCCACCAGCAGAAACAGACCCTCTGGAAACACCATATATTTT. It yields the protein CATSRNRPSGNTIYF.

The rearrangement links TRBV7-3 to TRBJ2-6; no firm D call. This CDR3 is 15 amino acids long. Germline V gene data show CDR1 as SGHTA and CDR2 as FQGTGA. V gave up 5 bases and J gave up 0 bases, with 8 bases separating them. The CDR3 protein is CASSQQLSGANVLTF. The CDR3 DNA reads TGTGCCAGCAGCCAACAGCTCTCTGGGGCCAACGTCCTGACTTTC.

The V gene is TRBV19, the J gene TRBJ2-3, with D unclear. The V gene's germline CDR1 is LNHDA and CDR2 SQIVND (reference sequence). The CDR3 totals 10 residues. Trimming left V 10 bases short and J 5 bases short, with 7 bases between. The CDR3: CATLKDTQYF. The CDR3 DNA reads TGTGCCACCCTAAAAGATACGCAGTATTTT.

This chain joins TRBV11-2 and TRBJ1-1; no reliable D call. This CDR3 spans 11 amino acids. The ends were cut back, 4 bases at V and 12 bases at J, with 12 bases in the middle. Germline V CDR1 and CDR2: SGHAT, FQNNGV. This CDR3 is CASSYRLFPFF. The CDR3 region has the DNA TGTGCCAGCAGCTACCGTCTCTTTCCTTTCTTT.

The chain has TRBV28 and TRBJ1-5; TRBD1 is a possible D gene (6 bases). The V end lost 6 bases, the J end lost 2 bases, and 17 bases lay between the germline ends. The CDR3 is 16 residues long. Germline values: CDR1 MDHEN, CDR2 SYDVKM. CDR3: CASRPLRGAGNQPQHF. The CDR3 DNA is TGTGCCAGCAGACCACTTCGGGGGGCGGGCAATCAGCCCCAGCATTTT.

This clone was detected only once. This chain joins TRBV7-9 and TRBJ1-5; the match to TRBD1 covers 8 bases. V lost 4 bases and J lost 5; bases outside the gene matches: 7. CDR1 is SEHNR and CDR2 is FQNEAQ in the germline V gene (reference sequence). The CDR3 totals 15 residues. CDR3 region: CASSYQGARDQPQHF. The CDR3 bases are TGTGCCAGCAGCTATCAGGGGGCTAGGGATCAGCCCCAGCATTTT.

This clone came up once. The chain links TRBV30 to TRBJ1-2; unclear D gene. Looked up from germline, CDR1 is GTSNPN and CDR2 is SVGIG (reference sequence). V gave up 4 bases and J gave up 8 bases, with 20 bases separating them. The CDR3 has 14 residues. CDR3 loop: CAWKQGPLTVGYTF. The CDR3 nucleotides are TGTGCCTGGAAACAAGGCCCGTTGACGGTCGGCTACACCTTC.

The chain carries TRBV5-5 and TRBJ2-1, with TRBD2 identical over 8 bases. Germline CDR1 is SGHKS and CDR2 is YYEKEE (reference sequence). Trimming removed 0 bases from V and 8 bases from J; junction bases left unmatched: 13. There are 17 residues in the CDR3. The CDR3 DNA is TGTGCCAGCAGCTTGGCAGTAAGCGGGAGTGTTTGGGATGAGCAGTTCTTC. This sequence encodes CASSLAVSGSVWDEQFF.

The V and J genes are TRBV29-1 and TRBJ1-3; D unclear. V was cut by 1 base and J by 6 bases, with 16 bases left in between. The CDR3 has 15 residues. CDR1 SQVTM and CDR2 ANQGSEA come from the germline V gene. The CDR3 sequence: CSVEGSGYIVNTIYF. In nucleotides, the CDR3 is TGCAGCGTTGAAGGATCGGGATACATAGTAAACACCATATATTTT.